The 26 T cell receptor beta chains below were found in one sample sequenced in a study of CD8 T cells in Susac syndrome. With random hexamers, reverse transcription was performed on about 0.5 to 1 ug of RNA. TCRdb ran MiXCR on the immunoSEQ multiplex PCR reads and lists one entry per CDR3 protein. The sample shows approximately 150,000 distinct CDR3 sequences, approximately 94% of them seen only once. The sample taken for sequencing was CD4+ T cells from PBMCs. Receptor source: a human donor with Susac syndrome.

The chain has TRBV20-1 and TRBJ1-2; D might be TRBD1 (5 bases). V lost 0 bases, J lost 5 bases, and 7 bases lay in between. Germline V gene data show CDR1 as DFQATT and CDR2 as SNEGSKA (reference sequence). This CDR3 has 12 amino acids. CDR3 sequence: CSARDRVYGYTF. The CDR3, as DNA: TGCAGTGCTAGAGACAGGGTGTATGGCTACACCTTC.

V gene TRBV7-6 combines with J gene TRBJ1-2, with D perhaps matching TRBD1 (5 bases). V was clipped by 5 bases and J by 0 bases, with 16 bases between them. The CDR3 contains 16 residues. Germline loops: CDR1 SGHVS, CDR2 FNYEAQ. The CDR3 is CASSPRPTASNYGYTF. CDR3 DNA sequence: TGTGCCAGCAGCCCTCGGCCGACAGCTTCTAACTATGGCTACACCTTC.

As concerns this clonotype: Relative to the germline gene, one junction end is altered; a read error may explain this. V usage is TRBV5-1 and J usage is TRBJ2-4; 7 bases agree with TRBD1. This CDR3 spans 17 amino acids. The germline gives CDR1 SGHRS, CDR2 YFSETQ. In DNA, the CDR3 is TGCGCCAGCAGCTTGGCCTCCGCAGGGGGAGCCCAAAACATTCAGTACTTC. This translates into CASSLASAGGAQNIQYF.

The J gene is TRBJ1-5, the V gene TRBV18; D gene uncertain. Germline CDR1 reads KGHSH; CDR2 reads LQKENI. Trimming removed 3 bases at V and 2 bases at J, with 5 bases between. The CDR3 contains 13 residues. The DNA of the CDR3 is TGTGCCAGCTCACCTGGCGGCAATCAGCCCCAGCATTTT. Amino acids: CASSPGGNQPQHF.

The chain carries TRBV29-1 and TRBJ1-1; D may be TRBD1 (6 bases). V lost 6 bases to trimming and J lost 4 bases, with 12 bases between them. The CDR3 contains 12 residues. Germline V CDR1 and CDR2: SQVTM, ANQGSEA. Written as DNA, the CDR3 is TGCAGCGTGAGGGGGAGGAGCACTGAAGCTTTCTTT. Encoded protein: CSVRGRSTEAFF.

The V and J genes are TRBV20-1 and TRBJ1-1; tentative D call: TRBD1 (6 bases). CDR1 and CDR2 (germline): DFQATT, SNEGSKA (reference sequence). With 1 base removed from V and 6 bases from J, the gap between germline ends came to 12 bases. There are 13 residues in the CDR3. The CDR3 coding sequence is TGCAGTGCTAGAGCCACAGGGTTTCCTGAAGCTTTCTTT. The encoded protein is CSARATGFPEAFF.

V and J are TRBV14 and TRBJ1-2, with TRBD1 identical over 9 bases. With V trimmed by 4 bases and J by 8 bases, 14 bases remained unmatched. Germline lookup yields CDR1 SGHDN and CDR2 FVKESK. The CDR3 is 16 amino acids. The CDR3 sequence is CASSPITGTGPGGYTF. CDR3 DNA: TGTGCCAGCAGCCCTATAACCGGGACAGGGCCCGGGGGCTACACCTTC.

CDR3 nucleotide sequence: TGTGCCAGCAGCTTAGCAGGGACAGGGTCAGAGTCACCCCTCCACTTT. It encodes CASSLAGTGSESPLHF. This chain connects TRBV7-9 to TRBJ1-6; TRBD1 agrees at 9 bases. Germline V gene lookup returns CDR1 SEHNR and CDR2 FQNEAQ (reference sequence). Germline trimming cut 0 bases from V and 10 bases from J; bases unmatched to any gene: 7. The CDR3 totals 16 residues. Together with reference TRBV7-9 and TRBJ1-6, the CDR3 gives the full variable domain: DTGVSQNPRHKITKRGQNVTFRCDPISEHNRLYWYRQTLGQGPEFLTYFQNEAQLEKSRLLSDRFSAERPKGSFSTLEIQRTEQGDSAMYLCASSLAGTGSESPLHFGNGTRLTVT.

The chain employs TRBV18 and TRBJ1-3, with D unclear. V was trimmed by 3 bases and J by 3 bases, leaving 15 bases between them. The CDR3 totals 16 residues. Germline V lookup: CDR1 KGHSH, CDR2 LQKENI. This chain's CDR3 is CASSPPGRNNGNTIYF. Written as DNA, the CDR3 is TGTGCCAGCTCACCGCCGGGTCGCAACAATGGAAACACCATATATTTT.

The chain uses TRBV2 and TRBJ1-2; TRBD1 is a possible D gene (6 bases). The CDR3 has 12 residues. The V end was cut by 4 bases, the J end by 6 bases, with 9 bases between. Germline V gene data show CDR1 as SNHLY and CDR2 as FYNNEI. The DNA for the CDR3 is TGTGCCAGCAGTGTTGCAGGGGATGGCTACACCTTC. Its protein product is CASSVAGDGYTF.

A single count supports this clonotype. The chain carries TRBV2 and TRBJ1-4; D remains unclear. The CDR3 totals 14 residues. CDR1 and CDR2 (germline): SNHLY, FYNNEI. V shed 7 bases and J shed 2 bases, with 11 bases lying between them. Written as DNA, the CDR3 is TGTGCCAGCATCAATGGCGGTACTAATGAAAAACTGTTTTTT. Translating gives CASINGGTNEKLFF.

The CDR3 DNA sequence: TGCAGTGCTAGAGAGAGGGCGGACTGGGGAACCTTC. Protein: CSARERADWGTF. This chain uses TRBV20-1 with TRBJ1-2; no firm D call. Germline V CDR1 and CDR2: DFQATT, SNEGSKA (reference sequence). CDR3 length: 12 amino acids. V was shortened by 0 bases and J by 14 bases, with 16 bases between the two germline ends.

The rearrangement uses TRBV29-1 and TRBJ2-7; 11 bases line up with TRBD1. Looked up from germline, CDR1 is SQVTM and CDR2 is ANQGSEA. The CDR3 has 12 amino acids. With V trimmed by 6 bases and J by 6 bases, 4 bases remained unmatched. This CDR3 reads CSVTGTGGEQYF. The CDR3 DNA is TGCAGCGTAACCGGGACAGGGGGCGAGCAGTACTTC.

The rearrangement uses TRBV9 and TRBJ2-6, with unresolved D. Looked up from germline, CDR1 is SGDLS and CDR2 is YYNGEE. The CDR3 runs to 14 residues. V shed 3 bases and J shed 0 bases, with 4 bases lying between them. The CDR3 nucleotides are TGTGCCAGCAGCGCCGTCTCTGGGGCCAACGTCCTGACTTTC. This sequence encodes CASSAVSGANVLTF.

This clonotype was detected once. Its ends do not fully match the called genes, so a read error is possible. The rearrangement joins TRBV3-1 to TRBJ1-1, with D hard to call. Germline assignment: CDR1 LGHDT and CDR2 YNNKEL (reference sequence). This CDR3 contains 11 residues. This CDR3 reads CASGHYSEAFF. The CDR3 nucleotides read TGTGCCAGCGGCCACTATAGTGAAGCTTTCTTT.

The J gene is TRBJ1-5, the V gene TRBV7-9; D not resolved. The CDR3 is 12 amino acids. Trimming removed 5 bases from V and 5 bases from J, with 7 bases in between. Germline V lookup: CDR1 SEHNR, CDR2 FQNEAQ (reference sequence). The CDR3 loop reads CASSVMDQPQHF. In nucleotides, the CDR3 is TGTGCCAGCAGCGTCATGGATCAGCCCCAGCATTTT.

CDR3 sequence (DNA): TGTGCCAGCAGCCAAGGACTAGCGGTGAATGAGCAGTTCTTC. Translating gives CASSQGLAVNEQFF. V gene TRBV3-1 combines with J gene TRBJ2-1, with 9 bases lining up with TRBD2. The CDR3 spans 14 residues. Germline CDR1 LGHDT, CDR2 YNNKEL (reference sequence). V lost 1 base to trimming and J lost 7 bases; unmatched junction nucleotides: 2.

V and J are TRBV24-1 and TRBJ1-5; D is undetermined. V was cut by 3 bases and J by 6 bases, with 14 bases left in between. In germline, CDR1 is KGHDR, CDR2 SFDVKD. The CDR3 runs to 15 residues. The DNA for the CDR3 is TGTGCCACCAGTGATGCAGGACCGGCCGGTCAGCCCCAGCATTTT. Amino acid sequence: CATSDAGPAGQPQHF.

The chain employs TRBV10-3 and TRBJ1-1, with D maybe TRBD1 (5 bases). From germline, CDR1 is ENHRY and CDR2 SYGVKD. The ends were cut back, 6 bases at V and 1 base at J, with 9 bases in the middle. The CDR3 runs 13 residues. The chain's CDR3 is CAISGTANTEAFF. As DNA, the CDR3 is TGTGCCATCAGCGGGACGGCGAACACTGAAGCTTTCTTT.

V and J are TRBV11-2 and TRBJ2-7, with 10 bases matching TRBD2. J gave up 2 bases and V 0 bases, and 4 bases lay outside the gene matches. Germline assignment: CDR1 SGHAT and CDR2 FQNNGV. The CDR3 sequence is 16 residues long. The CDR3 nucleotides read TGTGCCAGCAGCTTAGAAAGCGGGAGGGCAACCTACGAGCAGTACTTC. This translates into CASSLESGRATYEQYF.

The chain employs TRBV5-1 and TRBJ1-1; TRBD1 is a possible D gene (5 bases). The ends were cut back, 3 bases at V and 0 bases at J, with 9 bases in the middle. Per the germline V gene, CDR1 is SGHRS and CDR2 is YFSETQ. The CDR3 is made up of 14 amino acids. The CDR3 spells CASSWDGLNTEAFF. CDR3 bases: TGCGCCAGCAGCTGGGACGGACTGAACACTGAAGCTTTCTTT.

This sequence joins TRBV29-1 and TRBJ1-2; D not resolved. V was clipped by 1 base and J by 8 bases, with 8 bases between them. The CDR3 covers 11 residues. Germline assignment: CDR1 SQVTM and CDR2 ANQGSEA. Written as DNA, the CDR3 is TGCAGCGTTGAAGTGGGATTGGGCTACACCTTC. Its protein is CSVEVGLGYTF.

The chain links TRBV19 to TRBJ2-5; D may match TRBD1 or TRBD2 (5 bases each). The V gene's germline CDR1 is LNHDA and CDR2 SQIVND (reference sequence). V lost 6 bases, J lost 2 bases, and 16 bases lay in between. CDR3 length: 15 residues. This chain's CDR3 is CASSSGARWQETQYF. The CDR3 nucleotides read TGTGCCAGTAGCTCCGGGGCGAGGTGGCAAGAGACCCAGTACTTC.

This clonotype has just one count. The chain employs TRBV2 and TRBJ2-1; possibly TRBD1 for D (6 bases). Germline values: CDR1 SNHLY, CDR2 FYNNEI. Trimming pared 7 bases from V and 7 bases from J, leaving 14 bases between. The CDR3 totals 13 residues. The CDR3 DNA follows: TGTGCCAGCAAACAGGGAGATGCAAATGAGCAGTTCTTC. This codes for CASKQGDANEQFF.

The rearrangement joins TRBV29-1 to TRBJ2-7; 8 nucleotides match TRBD2. The CDR3 runs 13 residues. The junction had 8 bases not matched to a gene; V was cut back by 7 bases and J by 3 bases. Germline V CDR1 and CDR2: SQVTM, ANQGSEA. The chain's CDR3 is CSAGRGGGYEQYF. The CDR3 DNA reads as TGCAGCGCTGGCCGGGGGGGCGGCTACGAGCAGTACTTC.

The V and J genes are TRBV15 and TRBJ1-1, with D perhaps matching TRBD1 (6 bases). The germline gives CDR1 LNHNV, CDR2 YYDKDF (reference sequence). The CDR3 is 15 residues long. The ends were cut back, 0 bases at V and 0 bases at J, with 8 bases in the middle. The CDR3 nucleotides read TGTGCCACCAGCAGAGAGGGGGGCATGAACACTGAAGCTTTCTTT. The encoded protein is CATSREGGMNTEAFF.